This T cell receptor beta chain appears in the sequencing data of a study of blood T cells in healthy people across ages. Study outcomes and limitations: Both higher diversity and more naive CD4+ cells marked long-lived donors when set against aged donors.

For the second PCR, which ran for about 6 to 12 cycles, a sample-barcoded 5' primer and a J-beta primer mix were used. Template switching added a 12-random-nucleotide identifier to every cDNA molecule. TCRdb redid the calling of the 5' RACE reads with MiXCR, one entry per CDR3 protein. In the table there are approximately 780,000 distinct CDR3 sequences, about 26% of which are singletons. The germline CDR1 and CDR2 sequences are MGHRA and YSYEKL. This CDR3 has 14 residues. V shed 0 bases and J shed 0 bases, with 6 bases lying between them. To note about this clonotype: Its cognate antigen is unknown.

This same sample was also taken into another study, of T cells of mothers and their children. Per that study: RNA was extracted, and all of it went into cDNA synthesis at roughly 1.5 ug per 15 ul. When the second PCR was run, its M1S primer added sample barcodes and 2-4 random nucleotides.

The V call is TRBV4-1, the J call TRBJ2-7; D not resolved. What was sequenced was blood. The source of this sequence is a boy aged 5-17 years in good health. CDR3 in DNA: TGCGCCAGCAGCCAAGATTGGGGCTCCTACGAGCAGTACTTC. Translating gives CASSQDWGSYEQYF.